A selection of T cell receptor beta chains follows, all from one sample in a study of blood T cell repertoires in COVID-19. The protocol was immunoSEQ multiplex PCR, while the TCRdb copy is restricted to in-frame clones and leaves out a portion. The table includes around 200,000 clones, roughly 80% detected once. The sequencing sample was made of peripheral blood. Receptors were obtained from a human donor in a cohort sampled during active COVID-19. Both conserved end residues are part of each CDR3. Fields, in order: V gene, J gene, CDR3 protein.

>TRBV9|TRBJ2-5
CASSVGLAGAMETQYF
>TRBV15|TRBJ2-5
CATSREGRGNQETQYF
>TRBV28|TRBJ1-1
CASSLLTTGQLEAFF
>TRBV7-2|TRBJ1-2
CASSFPEAFYGYTF
>TRBV28|TRBJ1-1
CASSPLVRGTEAFF
>TRBV12-3/TRBV12-4|TRBJ1-2
CASRGTGGGYTF
>TRBV7-9|TRBJ2-2
CASLTVGGKEIYTGELFF
>TRBV5-1|TRBJ1-4
CASSLERQGTNEKLFF
>TRBV7-2|TRBJ1-1
CASSLAFRRDRATEAFF
>TRBV19|TRBJ2-5
CASSTTTTGRETQYF
>TRBV3-1/TRBV3-2|TRBJ1-3
CASRALGPSGNTIYF
>TRBV28|TRBJ2-7
CASSTTRAQYF
>TRBV7-9|TRBJ2-7
CASSYGPAVPYEQYF
>TRBV5-1|TRBJ2-5
CASRRQQETQYF
>TRBV6-5|TRBJ1-3
CAAGGGKRIGNTIYF
>TRBV28|TRBJ1-2
CASNVQGARNYGYTF
>TRBV28|TRBJ1-5
CASSWDREGNQPQHF
>TRBV28|TRBJ2-7
CASSYRDRSIYEQYF
>TRBV27|TRBJ2-1
CASSLSAGAYGNEQFF
>TRBV28|TRBJ2-1
CASSFSGTSGPTYNEQFF
>TRBV20-1|TRBJ2-5
CSASSTGQETQYF
>TRBV19|TRBJ1-1
CASSLSRNTEAFF
>TRBV7-2|TRBJ2-7
CASSLPRDRGTEQYF
>TRBV7-8|TRBJ2-3
CASSSTSLSPDTQYF
>TRBV28|TRBJ1-6
CASSFTQGAPLHF
>TRBV6-2/TRBV6-3|TRBJ2-7
CASSYWRGNYEQYF
>TRBV19|TRBJ1-5
CASHIAGQGNQPQHF
>TRBV28|TRBJ2-7
CASRGGTSVLEQYF
>TRBV7-6|TRBJ2-7
CASSAGTTRAYEQYF
>TRBV7-3|TRBJ2-7
CASSLAGGTGGYEQYF
>TRBV10-3|TRBJ2-7
CAIRATSGKVDEQYF
>TRBV9|TRBJ2-5
CASSRGPSGETQYF
>TRBV19|TRBJ2-1
CASSTRTSGVFGSYNEQFF
>TRBV21-1|TRBJ2-6
CASSKGPGQGFRSGANVLTF
>TRBV2|TRBJ2-7
CASSGSGIYNEQYF
>TRBV2|TRBJ2-3
CASSSSGDTQYF
>TRBV4-1|TRBJ1-5
CASSQDKGVTNQPQHF
>TRBV7-2|TRBJ1-5
CASSFQGGIGNQPQHF
>TRBV15|TRBJ2-3
CATSRGPVKTDTQYF
>TRBV9|TRBJ2-2
CASSVGAGQLAGELFF